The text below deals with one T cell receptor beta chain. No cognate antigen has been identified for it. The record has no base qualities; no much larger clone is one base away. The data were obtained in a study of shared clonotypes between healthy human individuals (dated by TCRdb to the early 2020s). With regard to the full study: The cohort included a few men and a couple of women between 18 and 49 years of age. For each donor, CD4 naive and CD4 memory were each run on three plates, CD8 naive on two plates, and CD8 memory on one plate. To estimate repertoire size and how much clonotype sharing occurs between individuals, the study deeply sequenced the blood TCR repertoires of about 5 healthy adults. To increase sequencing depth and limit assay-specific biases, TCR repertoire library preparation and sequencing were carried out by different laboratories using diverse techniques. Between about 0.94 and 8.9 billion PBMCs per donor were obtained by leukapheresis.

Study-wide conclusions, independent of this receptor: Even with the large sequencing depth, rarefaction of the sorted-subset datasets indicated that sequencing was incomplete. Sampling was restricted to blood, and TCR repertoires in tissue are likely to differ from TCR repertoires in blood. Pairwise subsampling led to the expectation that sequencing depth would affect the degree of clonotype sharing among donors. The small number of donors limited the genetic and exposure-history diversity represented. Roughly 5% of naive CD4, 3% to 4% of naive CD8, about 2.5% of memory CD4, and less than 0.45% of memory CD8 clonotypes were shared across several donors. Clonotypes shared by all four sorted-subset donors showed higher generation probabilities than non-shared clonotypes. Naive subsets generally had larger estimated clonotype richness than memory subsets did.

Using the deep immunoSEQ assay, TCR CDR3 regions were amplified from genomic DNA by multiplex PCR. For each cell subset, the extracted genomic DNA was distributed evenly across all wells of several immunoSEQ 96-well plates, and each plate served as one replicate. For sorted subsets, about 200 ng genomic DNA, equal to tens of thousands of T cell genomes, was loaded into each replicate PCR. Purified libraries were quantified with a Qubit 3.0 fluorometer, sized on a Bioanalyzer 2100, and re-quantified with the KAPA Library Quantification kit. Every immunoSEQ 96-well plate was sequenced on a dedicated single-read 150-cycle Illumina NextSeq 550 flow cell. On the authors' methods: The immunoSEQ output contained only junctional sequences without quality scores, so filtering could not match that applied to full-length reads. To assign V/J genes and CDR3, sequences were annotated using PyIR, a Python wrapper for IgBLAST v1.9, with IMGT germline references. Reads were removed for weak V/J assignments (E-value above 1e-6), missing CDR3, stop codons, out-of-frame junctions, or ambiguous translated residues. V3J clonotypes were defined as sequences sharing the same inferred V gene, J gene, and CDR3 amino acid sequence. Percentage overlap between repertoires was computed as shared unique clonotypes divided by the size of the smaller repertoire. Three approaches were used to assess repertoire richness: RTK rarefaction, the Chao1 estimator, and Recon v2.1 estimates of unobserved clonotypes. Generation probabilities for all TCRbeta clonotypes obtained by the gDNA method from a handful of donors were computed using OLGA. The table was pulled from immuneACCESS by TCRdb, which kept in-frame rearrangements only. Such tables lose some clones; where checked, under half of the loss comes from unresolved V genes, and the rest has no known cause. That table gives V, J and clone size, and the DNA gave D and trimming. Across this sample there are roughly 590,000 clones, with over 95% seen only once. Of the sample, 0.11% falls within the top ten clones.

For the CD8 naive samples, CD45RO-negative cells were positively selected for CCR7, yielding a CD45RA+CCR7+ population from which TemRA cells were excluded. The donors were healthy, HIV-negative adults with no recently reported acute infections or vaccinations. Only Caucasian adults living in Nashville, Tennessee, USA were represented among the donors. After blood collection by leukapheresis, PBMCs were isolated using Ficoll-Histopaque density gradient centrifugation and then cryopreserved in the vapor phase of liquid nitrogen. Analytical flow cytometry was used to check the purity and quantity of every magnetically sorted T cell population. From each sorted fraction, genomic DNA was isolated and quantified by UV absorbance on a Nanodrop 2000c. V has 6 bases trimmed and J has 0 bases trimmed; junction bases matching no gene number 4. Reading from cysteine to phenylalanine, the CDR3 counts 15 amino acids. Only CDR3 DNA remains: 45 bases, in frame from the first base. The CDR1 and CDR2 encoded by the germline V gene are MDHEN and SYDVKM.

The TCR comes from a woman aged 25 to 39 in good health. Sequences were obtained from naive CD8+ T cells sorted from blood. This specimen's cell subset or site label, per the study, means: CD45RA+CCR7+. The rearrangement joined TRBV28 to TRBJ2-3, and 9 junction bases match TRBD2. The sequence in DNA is TGTGCCAGCAGCCCGACTAGCGGTAGCACAGATACGCAGTATTTT. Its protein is CASSPTSGSTDTQYF.